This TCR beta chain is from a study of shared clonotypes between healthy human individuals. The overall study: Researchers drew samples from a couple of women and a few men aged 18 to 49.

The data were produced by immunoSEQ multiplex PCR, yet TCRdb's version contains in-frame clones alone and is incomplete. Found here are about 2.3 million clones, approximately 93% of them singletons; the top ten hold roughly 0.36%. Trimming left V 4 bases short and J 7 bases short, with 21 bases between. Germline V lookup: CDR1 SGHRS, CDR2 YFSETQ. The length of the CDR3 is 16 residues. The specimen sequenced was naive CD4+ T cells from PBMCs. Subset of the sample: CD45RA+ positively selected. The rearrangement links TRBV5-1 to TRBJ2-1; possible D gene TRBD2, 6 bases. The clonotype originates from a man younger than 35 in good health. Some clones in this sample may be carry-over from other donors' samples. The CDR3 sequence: CASSLGSWSTRNEQFF. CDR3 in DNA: TGCGCCAGCAGCCTCGGGAGTTGGTCAACGAGGAATGAGCAGTTCTTC.